One and the same sample provided the 30 T cell receptor beta chains below, sequenced in a study of cytomegalovirus exposure and HLA in healthy donors. The primer mix had 60 Vbeta and 13 Jbeta primers. Sequencing was performed with immunoSEQ multiplex PCR; in TCRdb, only in-frame clones are kept and a portion is missing. The sample records about 98,000 clones, under 80% being singletons. Sequenced sample: PBMCs. These receptors were obtained from a male donor in good health and CMV-seronegative.

This sequence joins TRBV28 and TRBJ2-7; maybe TRBD2 (5 bases). The germline V and J ends were trimmed by 5 bases and 6 bases, with 20 bases remaining between them. Germline loops: CDR1 MDHEN, CDR2 SYDVKM. The CDR3 is 15 amino acids. As DNA, the CDR3 is TGTGCCAGCAGTAGAGGACGGAGGATTTTCGGCGAGCAGTACTTC. This sequence encodes CASSRGRRIFGEQYF.

This clone was detected a few times. The CDR3 DNA sequence: TGTGCCAGCAGCTCCGCGACAAAGCTCTATGGCTACACCTTC. Amino acid sequence: CASSSATKLYGYTF. This chain connects TRBV11-2 to TRBJ1-2, with D uncertain. The CDR3 is 14 residues long. V lost 4 bases and J lost 4, with 13 bases in between. Germline loops: CDR1 SGHAT, CDR2 FQNNGV.

The rearrangement joins TRBV4-2 to TRBJ2-5; TRBD1 is a possible D gene (5 bases). Per germline, CDR1 LGHNA and CDR2 YNFKEQ. V shed 0 bases and J shed 2 bases, with 7 bases lying between them. There are 14 residues in the CDR3. The CDR3 loop reads CASSQETGQETQYF. The CDR3 DNA sequence: TGTGCCAGCAGCCAAGAAACAGGACAAGAGACCCAGTACTTC.

The rearrangement links TRBV29-1 to TRBJ2-1; TRBD2 matches at 9 bases. The germline gives CDR1 SQVTM, CDR2 ANQGSEA. CDR3 size: 15 residues. The J segment lost 8 bases and the V segment lost 6 bases, leaving 14 bases of the junction unmatched. This CDR3 reads CSVPRTSVEGDEQFF. CDR3 nucleotide sequence: TGCAGCGTACCCCGGACTAGCGTGGAGGGGGATGAGCAGTTCTTC.

This clone has just one count. This chain uses TRBV11-2 with TRBJ2-5, with D unclear. Germline V gene data show CDR1 as SGHAT and CDR2 as FQNNGV. The V and J ends lost 5 bases and 4 bases respectively, with 11 bases between them. This CDR3 contains 13 residues. The CDR3 DNA reads TGTGCCAGCAGCGCGGAGACGATAGAGACCCAGTACTTC. Translated: CASSAETIETQYF. The full variable domain, its missing parts supplied by reference TRBV11-2 and TRBJ2-5, is EAGVAQSPRYKIIEKRQSVAFWCNPISGHATLYWYQQILGQGPKLLIQFQNNGVVDDSQLPKDRFSAERLKGVDSTLKIQPAKLEDSAVYLCASSAETIETQYFGPGTRLLVL.

This chain links TRBV28 with TRBJ1-4; no clear D. Trimming took off 1 base at V and 4 bases at J, with 10 bases between the two ends. Germline loops: CDR1 MDHEN, CDR2 SYDVKM. The length of the CDR3 is 15 residues. The CDR3 DNA follows: TGTGCCAGCAGTTTATTCTCGGGTTTTAATGAAAAACTGTTTTTT. Translation: CASSLFSGFNEKLFF.

This chain uses TRBV7-6 with TRBJ2-5, with D perhaps matching TRBD1 (6 bases). The length of the CDR3 is 17 residues. Germline V lookup: CDR1 SGHVS, CDR2 FNYEAQ. V was shortened by 5 bases and J by 2 bases, with 21 bases between the two germline ends. CDR3 bases: TGTGCCAGCAGCCCCCGGGGCAGGGGCGGTCCGCAAGAGACCCAGTACTTC. This translates into CASSPRGRGGPQETQYF.

This chain connects TRBV5-1 to TRBJ2-7, with 14 nucleotides matching TRBD2. The germline gives CDR1 SGHRS, CDR2 YFSETQ. Trimming at V came to 0 bases and at J to 3 bases, leaving 2 bases not matched to a gene. CDR3 length: 16 amino acids. CDR3 nucleotide sequence: TGCGCCAGCAGCTTGGGTGGACTAGCGGGAGGCTACGAGCAGTACTTC. Residues: CASSLGGLAGGYEQYF.

The chain carries TRBV11-2 and TRBJ1-5, with D unresolved. With 0 bases removed from V and 2 bases from J, the gap between germline ends came to 8 bases. The CDR3 length is 15 residues. Germline V gene data show CDR1 as SGHAT and CDR2 as FQNNGV. The CDR3 is CASSLDRGGNQPQHF. The CDR3, as DNA: TGTGCCAGCAGCTTAGATCGAGGAGGCAATCAGCCCCAGCATTTT. Looking up the rest from reference TRBV11-2 and TRBJ1-5 gives the full variable domain: EAGVAQSPRYKIIEKRQSVAFWCNPISGHATLYWYQQILGQGPKLLIQFQNNGVVDDSQLPKDRFSAERLKGVDSTLKIQPAKLEDSAVYLCASSLDRGGNQPQHFGDGTRLSIL.

The V call is TRBV2, the J call TRBJ1-1; possibly TRBD1 for D (5 bases). The germline V gene has CDR1 SNHLY and CDR2 FYNNEI. This CDR3 comprises 13 residues. The ends were cut back, 6 bases at V and 10 bases at J, with 18 bases in the middle. Here the CDR3 DNA reads TGTGCCAGCAGCCTTCGGGGGGTCGTGAGAGCTTTCTTT. Its protein is CASSLRGVVRAFF.

This clone was seen at least ten times. The chain uses TRBV6-1 and TRBJ2-7; 10 bases map to TRBD2. Trimming at V came to 1 base and at J to 2 bases, leaving 2 bases not matched to a gene. The germline CDR1 and CDR2 sequences are MNHNS and SASEGT. This CDR3 contains 15 residues. The chain's CDR3 is CASSEELAGAYEQYF. Written as DNA, the CDR3 is TGTGCCAGCAGTGAAGAGCTAGCGGGGGCCTACGAGCAGTACTTC.

The J gene is TRBJ2-1, the V gene TRBV10-3; weak D call: TRBD1 (5 bases). Germline CDR1 and CDR2: ENHRY and SYGVKD. The CDR3 runs to 14 residues. Trimming removed 2 bases at V and 5 bases at J, with 10 bases between. The CDR3 nucleotides read TGTGCCATCAGTGAGCAGGGTTTCCACAATGAGCAGTTCTTC. Protein product: CAISEQGFHNEQFF.

The chain is built from TRBV5-4 and TRBJ2-7; weak D call: TRBD2 (5 bases). The length of the CDR3 is 13 residues. CDR1 SGHNT and CDR2 YYREEE come from the germline V gene (reference sequence). V lost 4 bases and J 3 bases, leaving 11 bases between the germline ends. CDR3 sequence: CASSPKEDYEQYF. CDR3 nucleotide sequence: TGTGCCAGCAGCCCGAAGGAGGACTACGAGCAGTACTTC.

This clone was counted only a few times. This chain links TRBV7-2 with TRBJ2-7; TRBD1 is a possible D gene (6 bases). V lost 5 bases, J lost 1 base, and 27 bases lay in between. The CDR3 contains 19 residues. CDR1 is SGHTA, CDR2 FQGNSA, per germline. The chain's CDR3 is CASSKKGSGQPLRSYEQYF. The CDR3 nucleotides are TGTGCCAGCAGCAAGAAAGGGTCAGGACAGCCACTTAGGTCCTACGAGCAGTACTTC. The whole variable domain, remainder taken from reference TRBV7-2 and TRBJ2-7, is GAGVSQSPSNKVTEKGKDVELRCDPISGHTALYWYRQSLGQGLEFLIYFQGNSAPDKSGLPSDRFSAERTGGSVSTLTIQRTQQEDSAVYLCASSKKGSGQPLRSYEQYFGPGTRLTVT.

The rearrangement links TRBV28 to TRBJ1-3; D uncertain. CDR1 and CDR2 from the germline V gene are MDHEN and SYDVKM. This CDR3 spans 16 amino acids. V gave up 3 bases and J gave up 0 bases, with 12 bases separating them. This CDR3 reads CASSLSQSSSGNTIYF. CDR3 DNA sequence: TGTGCCAGCAGTTTGTCACAGTCGAGCTCTGGAAACACCATATATTTT.

V gene TRBV6-5 combines with J gene TRBJ1-4, with 10 bases matching TRBD1. The CDR3 is 13 amino acids. V was pared by 5 bases and J by 8 bases, with 2 bases of the junction left unmatched. CDR1 is MNHEY and CDR2 is SVGAGI in the germline V gene. CDR3 loop: CASSMDRGEKLFF. Here the CDR3 DNA reads TGTGCCAGCAGTATGGACAGGGGGGAAAAACTGTTTTTT.

The genes are TRBV4-3 and TRBJ1-1; TRBD1 aligns across 8 bases. The CDR3 runs to 18 residues. In germline, CDR1 is LGHNA, CDR2 YSLEER. The ends lost 1 base at V and 1 base at J; junction bases unmatched: 11. The CDR3 region is CASSQGPGRGLENTEAFF. CDR3 DNA sequence: TGCGCCAGCAGCCAAGGTCCGGGCAGGGGGCTCGAGAACACTGAAGCTTTCTTT.

The chain couples TRBV28 to TRBJ2-7; a possible D gene is TRBD2 (6 bases). Germline V gene sequence: CDR1 MDHEN, CDR2 SYDVKM. The CDR3 has 14 amino acids. V lost 5 bases to trimming and J lost 5 bases, with 16 bases between them. The CDR3 DNA sequence: TGTGCCAGCAGTGGGGGTAGGAGGGGAAACGAGCAGTACTTC. Its translation is CASSGGRRGNEQYF.

This chain connects TRBV5-1 to TRBJ1-2; 9 positions match TRBD1. In germline, CDR1 is SGHRS, CDR2 YFSETQ. The CDR3 runs 15 residues. The V gene end was trimmed by 0 bases and the J gene end by 5 bases; junction bases not matched to a gene: 5. In nucleotides, the CDR3 is TGCGCCAGCAGCTTGGGTGGGACAGGGACATATGGCTACACCTTC. Its protein is CASSLGGTGTYGYTF.

The J gene is TRBJ1-6, the V gene TRBV5-1, with D possibly TRBD1 on 6 matching bases. Germline V gene lookup returns CDR1 SGHRS and CDR2 YFSETQ. V lost 3 bases to trimming and J lost 10 bases, with 20 bases between them. The CDR3 covers 16 residues. CDR3 sequence: CASSWAAGGRESPLHF. CDR3 nucleotide sequence: TGCGCCAGCAGCTGGGCTGCGGGGGGCCGGGAGTCACCCCTCCACTTT. The whole variable domain, filled in from reference TRBV5-1 and TRBJ1-6, reads KAGVTQTPRYLIKTRGQQVTLSCSPISGHRSVSWYQQTPGQGLQFLFEYFSETQRNKGNFPGRFSGRQFSNSRSEMNVSTLELGDSALYLCASSWAAGGRESPLHFGNGTRLTVT.

The CDR3 loop reads CASSSPRVRKRGYTF. The CDR3 nucleotides are TGTGCCAGCAGCTCGCCCAGGGTTAGGAAGCGTGGCTACACCTTC. The chain carries TRBV9 and TRBJ1-2, with D perhaps TRBD1 (5 bases). Deletions cut 4 bases from V and 7 bases from J, with 20 bases between. Per germline, CDR1 SGDLS and CDR2 YYNGEE. The CDR3 consists of 15 residues.

There are a few counts of this clone. The rearrangement uses TRBV30 and TRBJ2-5; TRBD2 agrees at 9 bases. Germline loops: CDR1 GTSNPN, CDR2 SVGIG (reference sequence). The CDR3 spans 14 residues. J gave up 4 bases and V 4 bases, and 7 bases lay outside the gene matches. CDR3 coding DNA: TGTGCCTGGACCCCAGGACTAGCGCGAGAGACCCAGTACTTC. This encodes CAWTPGLARETQYF.

This rearrangement joins TRBV7-9 to TRBJ2-3, with 9 nucleotides matching TRBD2. This CDR3 is 15 amino acids long. CDR1 is SEHNR and CDR2 is FQNEAQ in the germline V gene (reference sequence). V dropped 5 bases and J dropped 0; count of bases not matched to a gene: 3. This CDR3 is CASSPLAGSTDTQYF. The CDR3 DNA reads TGTGCCAGCAGCCCGCTAGCGGGAAGCACAGATACGCAGTATTTT.

This clone occurred once. The gene calls are TRBV7-9 and TRBJ2-7; maybe TRBD1 (5 bases). From germline, CDR1 is SEHNR and CDR2 FQNEAQ (reference sequence). The CDR3 sequence is 15 residues long. V was clipped by 4 bases and J by 3 bases, with 16 bases between them. The CDR3 bases are TGTGCCAGCAGCTCGGACACCGCGCTGCGCTACGAGCAGTACTTC. Translating it yields CASSSDTALRYEQYF.

The V and J genes are TRBV18 and TRBJ1-1, with D tentatively TRBD1 (6 bases). CDR1 and CDR2 from the germline V gene are KGHSH and LQKENI. CDR3 length: 13 amino acids. The germline V and J ends were trimmed by 2 bases and 11 bases, with 15 bases remaining between them. The CDR3 DNA sequence: TGTGCCAGCTCACCAAGAGGACAGCGCGGGGCTTTCTTT. It codes for CASSPRGQRGAFF.

The rearrangement links TRBV28 to TRBJ1-3; no reliable D call. The V end was cut by 6 bases, the J end by 2 bases, with 8 bases between. Germline values: CDR1 MDHEN, CDR2 SYDVKM. This CDR3 contains 13 residues. The DNA of the CDR3 is TGTGCCAGCAGCCGTAATGCTGGAAACACCATATATTTT. This sequence encodes CASSRNAGNTIYF.

This clone was picked up a small number of times. The chain has TRBV4-2 and TRBJ2-3; D unresolved. CDR1 LGHNA and CDR2 YNFKEQ come from the germline V gene. This CDR3 is 14 amino acids long. The V gene lost 1 base and the J gene lost 1 base, with 6 bases spanning the gap. The CDR3 loop is CASSQVYGTDTQYF. CDR3 sequence (DNA): TGTGCCAGCAGCCAAGTCTACGGCACAGATACGCAGTATTTT.

The chain links TRBV18 to TRBJ1-1; 9 bases are a match to TRBD1. V dropped 2 bases and J dropped 2; count of bases not matched to a gene: 6. There are 16 residues in the CDR3. The germline CDR1 and CDR2 sequences are KGHSH and LQKENI. Written as DNA, the CDR3 is TGTGCCAGCTCACCAAGGGACAGGGTACTCAACACTGAAGCTTTCTTT. Translated, it gives CASSPRDRVLNTEAFF. The full variable domain, completed using reference TRBV18 and TRBJ1-1, is NAGVMQNPRHLVRRRGQEARLRCSPMKGHSHVYWYRQLPEEGLKFMVYLQKENIIDESGMPKERFSAEFPKEGPSILRIQQVVRGDSAAYFCASSPRDRVLNTEAFFGQGTRLTVV.

The chain is built from TRBV11-3 and TRBJ1-4, with D possibly being TRBD1 (6 bases). V was clipped by 5 bases and J by 8 bases, with 12 bases between them. The CDR3 loop spans 13 amino acids. Germline V lookup: CDR1 SGHNT, CDR2 YENEEA. This CDR3 reads CASSAHQGEKLFF. CDR3 bases: TGTGCCAGCAGCGCTCATCAGGGGGAAAAACTGTTTTTT.

The V call is TRBV9, the J call TRBJ1-1; D is ambiguous. Germline values: CDR1 SGDLS, CDR2 YYNGEE. The V and J ends lost 0 bases and 1 base respectively, with 10 bases between them. This CDR3 comprises 15 residues. The CDR3 DNA reads TGTGCCAGCAGCGTAGGTCAGGCAGAGAACACTGAAGCTTTCTTT. It yields the protein CASSVGQAENTEAFF.